The 23 T cell receptor beta chains listed next were all sequenced from one sample in a study of OX40 agonist ivuxolimab in advanced cancers. TCRdb's table, derived via immunoSEQ multiplex PCR, lists solely in-frame clones and lacks some. The sample consists of around 80,000 clones, 92% of them appearing once. The sequencing used CD4+ or CD8+ T cells sorted from blood, collected in a trial of the OX40 agonist ivuxolimab. These receptors came from an adult with an advanced solid tumor such as melanoma, head and neck, liver or kidney cancer.

The chain joins TRBV7-3 to TRBJ1-6, with 7 bases matching TRBD1. Germline trimming cut 5 bases from V and 9 bases from J; bases unmatched to any gene: 10. Germline CDR1 and CDR2: SGHTA and FQGTGA. The CDR3 has 15 residues. The CDR3 protein is CASSPDRDSGSPLHF. CDR3 in DNA: TGTGCCAGCAGCCCCGACCGGGACAGCGGTTCACCCCTCCACTTT.

Regarding this clone: Within the sample, other DNA sequences also encode this same CDR3. The V call is TRBV5-1, the J call TRBJ2-3, with D uncertain. Trimming removed 4 bases at V and 2 bases at J, with 8 bases between. The CDR3 length is 13 residues. The germline CDR1 and CDR2 sequences are SGHRS and YFSETQ. In DNA form, the CDR3 reads TGCGCCAGCAGCCTGGGGTTCACAGATACGCAGTATTTT. Residues: CASSLGFTDTQYF.

This clone was seen only a few times. This chain uses TRBV20-1 with TRBJ1-5, with D maybe TRBD1 (5 bases). The CDR3 spans 11 residues. Trimming stripped 6 bases from V and 9 bases from J, with 12 bases between. The germline V gene has CDR1 DFQATT and CDR2 SNEGSKA (reference sequence). The CDR3 is CSAMTEPPQHF. In nucleotides, the CDR3 is TGCAGTGCGATGACAGAGCCGCCCCAGCATTTT.

V gene TRBV7-3 combines with J gene TRBJ2-1; 9 positions agree with TRBD1. There are 14 residues in the CDR3. CDR1 and CDR2 (germline): SGHTA, FQGTGA. The ends lost 4 bases at V and 6 bases at J; junction bases unmatched: 4. Written as DNA, the CDR3 is TGTGCCAGCAGCTCACCGGGACAGGGCAATGAGCAGTTCTTC. Protein sequence: CASSSPGQGNEQFF.

The chain couples TRBV5-1 to TRBJ2-3; D is unresolved. Germline CDR1 and CDR2: SGHRS and YFSETQ. CDR3 length: 12 amino acids. Trimming removed 0 bases from V and 4 bases from J, with 3 bases in between. The CDR3 here is CASSLAADTQYF. CDR3 sequence (DNA): TGCGCCAGCAGCTTGGCCGCAGATACGCAGTATTTT.

The CDR3 sequence: CASSLGLADTDTQYF. Here the CDR3 DNA reads TGTGCCAGCAGCCTGGGACTAGCGGACACAGATACGCAGTATTTT. J is TRBJ2-3 and V is TRBV7-3; 11 bases fit TRBD2. Per the germline V gene, CDR1 is SGHTA and CDR2 is FQGTGA. Trimming removed 5 bases from V and 2 bases from J; junction bases left unmatched: 3. CDR3 length: 15 residues.

The chain is built from TRBV7-3 and TRBJ2-1, with 12 bases that match TRBD2. Germline V gene data show CDR1 as SGHTA and CDR2 as FQGTGA. The junction had 7 bases not matched to a gene; V was cut back by 5 bases and J by 8 bases. This CDR3 region has 15 residues. CDR3 nucleotides: TGTGCCAGCAGCCCCCGACTAGCGGGAGCTGATGAGCAGTTCTTC. Translated: CASSPRLAGADEQFF.

This clone was recorded a few times. The genes are TRBV6-6 and TRBJ2-1; 9 nucleotides agree with TRBD1. The junction had 4 bases not matched to a gene; V was cut back by 6 bases and J by 4 bases. This CDR3 has 14 residues. CDR1 and CDR2 from the germline V gene are MNHNY and SVGAGI (reference sequence). This chain's CDR3 is CASRLGTGYNEQFF. CDR3 nucleotide sequence: TGTGCCAGCAGGCTCGGGACAGGGTACAATGAGCAGTTCTTC.

There are a few counts of this clone. V usage is TRBV7-3 and J usage is TRBJ1-6; D is perhaps TRBD1 (6 bases). Trimming took off 2 bases at V and 5 bases at J, with 10 bases between the two ends. From germline, CDR1 is SGHTA and CDR2 FQGTGA. This CDR3 comprises 15 residues. The CDR3 reads CASSLDRTHNSPLHF. CDR3 coding DNA: TGTGCCAGCAGCTTAGACAGGACTCATAATTCACCCCTCCACTTT.

The chain has TRBV6-1 and TRBJ2-7, with unresolved D. Germline V gives CDR1 MNHNS, CDR2 SASEGT. Deletions cut 5 bases from V and 5 bases from J, with 7 bases between. The CDR3 runs to 11 residues. The DNA of the CDR3 is TGTGCCAGCAGTCCCTTGAACGAGCAGTACTTC. Amino acid sequence: CASSPLNEQYF.

The chain couples TRBV10-2 to TRBJ2-6; D gene ambiguous. Germline V gene data show CDR1 as WSHSY and CDR2 as SAAADI. CDR3 size: 13 residues. V was shortened by 11 bases and J by 0 bases, with 8 bases between the two germline ends. The CDR3 protein is CAVSSSGANVLTF. CDR3 coding DNA: TGCGCCGTGTCGTCCTCTGGGGCCAACGTCCTGACTTTC.

The gene calls are TRBV6-1 and TRBJ1-5; D call uncertain. The germline V and J ends were trimmed by 7 bases and 1 base, with 14 bases remaining between them. The CDR3 extends over 15 amino acids. Germline lookup yields CDR1 MNHNS and CDR2 SASEGT. CDR3 sequence (DNA): TGTGCCAGCACCCCCCTCTCGGGCAGCAATCAGCCCCAGCATTTT. Its translation is CASTPLSGSNQPQHF.

The chain combines TRBV5-1 with TRBJ2-2; the D gene is possibly TRBD1 (6 bases). V lost 0 bases, J lost 7 bases, and 13 bases lay in between. CDR1 SGHRS and CDR2 YFSETQ come from the germline V gene. The CDR3 covers 15 residues. The CDR3 sequence: CASSLEGTFDGELFF. CDR3 nucleotides: TGCGCCAGCAGCTTGGAAGGGACATTCGACGGGGAGCTGTTTTTT.

V usage is TRBV9 and J usage is TRBJ1-1, with a tentative D call TRBD1 (6 bases). V was shortened by 3 bases and J by 5 bases, with 14 bases between the two germline ends. In germline, CDR1 is SGDLS, CDR2 YYNGEE. The CDR3 is made up of 14 amino acids. CDR3 coding DNA: TGTGCCAGCAGCGCGAGACCCCAGGGGACTGAAGCTTTCTTT. Amino acid sequence: CASSARPQGTEAFF.

There are a few counts of this clone. The V gene is TRBV5-8, the J gene TRBJ2-3, with D possibly TRBD2 on 5 matching bases. Trimming stripped 6 bases from V and 4 bases from J, with 18 bases between. The CDR3 is made up of 15 amino acids. Germline values: CDR1 SGHTS, CDR2 YDEGEE. Written as DNA, the CDR3 is TGTGCCAGCACGACGGCTAGCACTATGGCAGATACGCAGTATTTT. Protein product: CASTTASTMADTQYF.

V gene TRBV5-4 combines with J gene TRBJ2-5; D is unresolved. The ends were cut back, 4 bases at V and 5 bases at J, with 12 bases in the middle. The germline gives CDR1 SGHNT, CDR2 YYREEE (reference sequence). The CDR3 has 13 amino acids. CDR3 DNA sequence: TGTGCCAGCAGCAAGACCCAGTCGGAGACCCAGTACTTC. Protein: CASSKTQSETQYF.

The chain employs TRBV4-1 and TRBJ1-6, with TRBD1 as a possible D gene (5 bases). Looked up from germline, CDR1 is MGHRA and CDR2 is YSYEKL. The V gene lost 0 bases and the J gene lost 9 bases, with 12 bases spanning the gap. This CDR3 contains 15 residues. CDR3 in DNA: TGCGCCAGCAGCCAAGATCCGGGGGTGGGTTCACCCCTCCACTTT. Translating it yields CASSQDPGVGSPLHF.

The CDR3 DNA sequence: TGCGCCAGCACCAAGGGACCGGGGAACACTGAAGCTTTCTTT. Its protein is CASTKGPGNTEAFF. The chain carries TRBV5-1 and TRBJ1-1, with D perhaps TRBD1 (5 bases). Trimming left V 6 bases short and J 1 base short, with 13 bases between. The CDR3 totals 14 residues. CDR1 SGHRS and CDR2 YFSETQ come from the germline V gene.

The chain couples TRBV5-1 to TRBJ2-7; tentative D call: TRBD1 (7 bases). This CDR3 comprises 12 residues. Germline V gene lookup returns CDR1 SGHRS and CDR2 YFSETQ. With 2 bases removed from V and 12 bases from J, the gap between germline ends came to 15 bases. The CDR3 DNA reads as TGCGCCAGCAGCTTCGACAGGGACTTACTGTACTTC. Protein sequence: CASSFDRDLLYF.

This clone was recorded once. The chain's CDR3 is CASSPGTGGEKLFF. CDR3 coding DNA: TGCGCCAGCAGCCCCGGGACAGGGGGAGAAAAACTGTTTTTT. This chain joins TRBV5-1 and TRBJ1-4; 11 nucleotides agree with TRBD1. CDR1 is SGHRS and CDR2 is YFSETQ in the germline V gene. The CDR3 is made up of 14 amino acids. V lost 4 bases to trimming and J lost 8 bases; unmatched junction nucleotides: 4.

This CDR3 is CARDRGSANYGYTF. The DNA for the CDR3 is TGTGCCCGAGACAGGGGGTCGGCTAACTATGGCTACACCTTC. The chain uses TRBV21-1 and TRBJ1-2; the table gives TRBD1 as D, unverified against the DNA. TRBV21-1 is designated a pseudogene. This CDR3 comprises 14 residues.

This chain's CDR3 is CASSLTGEVTGELFF. As DNA, the CDR3 is TGTGCCAGCAGCTTAACGGGAGAGGTCACCGGGGAGCTGTTTTTT. The V and J genes are TRBV7-3 and TRBJ2-2; a weak D match, TRBD2 (5 bases). Trimming removed 0 bases from V and 4 bases from J, with 9 bases in between. CDR3 length: 15 residues. Germline CDR1 reads SGHTA; CDR2 reads FQGTGA.

CDR3 coding DNA: TGTGCCAGCAGCGTGGACTCGATTAATGAGCAGTTCTTC. Translated, it gives CASSVDSINEQFF. The chain couples TRBV5-4 to TRBJ2-1; tentative D call: TRBD2 (5 bases). The CDR3 spans 13 residues. V lost 4 bases and J lost 7, with 12 bases in between. CDR1 and CDR2 (germline): SGHNT, YYREEE (reference sequence).